This T cell receptor beta chain was recovered during a study of shared clonotypes between healthy human individuals. The CDR3 extends over 16 amino acids. Germline loops: CDR1 KGHSH, CDR2 LQKENI. Trimming took 2 bases from V and 4 from J, leaving 12 bases between them. Only in-frame clones appear in the TCRdb table, and some are missing; sequencing was by immunoSEQ multiplex PCR. The repertoire has about half a million clones, about 80% of them found once; the top ten carry approximately 12%. This chain links TRBV18 with TRBJ2-6, with D unresolved. The clonotype comes from a woman aged 40-49 years in good health. Some clones in this sample may be carry-over from other donors' samples. What was sequenced was PBMCs. The CDR3 region is CASSPNWGIGANVLTF. The CDR3 DNA sequence: TGTGCCAGCTCACCAAATTGGGGAATCGGGGCCAACGTCCTGACTTTC.